One T cell receptor beta chain is described in this entry. What it recognizes is unknown. No conserved phenylalanine or tryptophan is present at the end of the CDR3, so a read error is the likely explanation. With a duration under 2 months, the hyperthyroidism was newly diagnosed in patients aged 18 to 65. This CDR3 has 15 amino acids. CDR1 and CDR2 from the germline V gene are MRHNA and SNTAGT. Trimming took off 7 bases at V and 5 bases at J, with 17 bases between the two ends. The data derive from a study of T cells in Graves' hyperthyroidism and ophthalmopathy. General study points: Separation of ophthalmopathy from stable hyperthyroidism was achieved by a 13 V-J model.

Researchers amplified the TCR beta CDR3 regions from RNA transcripts. Researchers ran a first-round RT-PCR on the TCR CDR3 using the HTBI primer set. TCRdb itself ran the multiplex PCR reads through MiXCR, one entry per CDR3 protein. The sample lists a few hundred thousand distinct CDR3 sequences, roughly 50% occurring once. This TCR was sampled from a woman aged 18-35 years with Graves' hyperthyroidism. The sample consisted of peripheral blood or thyroid tissue (not recorded which). The rearrangement uses TRBV6-4 and TRBJ2-2, with TRBD1 as a possible D gene (6 bases). The CDR3 loop reads CASTEWAGETGELFL. The CDR3 coding sequence is TGTGCCAGCACCGAATGGGCAGGGGAGACCGGGGAGCTGTTTCTT.